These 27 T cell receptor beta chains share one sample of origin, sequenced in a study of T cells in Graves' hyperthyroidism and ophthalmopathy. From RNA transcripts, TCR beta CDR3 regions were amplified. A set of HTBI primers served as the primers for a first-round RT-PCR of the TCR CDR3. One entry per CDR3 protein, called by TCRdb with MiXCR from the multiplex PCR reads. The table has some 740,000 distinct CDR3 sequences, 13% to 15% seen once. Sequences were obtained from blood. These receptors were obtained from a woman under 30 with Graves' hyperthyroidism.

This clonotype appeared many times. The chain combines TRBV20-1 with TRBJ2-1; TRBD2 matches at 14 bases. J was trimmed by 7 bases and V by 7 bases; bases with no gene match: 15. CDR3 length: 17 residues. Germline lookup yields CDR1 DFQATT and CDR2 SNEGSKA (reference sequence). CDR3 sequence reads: CSVPRRLAGGPRNEQFF. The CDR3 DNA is TGCAGTGTTCCAAGGAGACTAGCGGGAGGGCCAAGGAATGAGCAGTTCTTC.

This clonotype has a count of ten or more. In DNA form, the CDR3 reads TGCAGCGTTGAAGATCATGGGGCTACTAGCGGACGCGAGCAGTACTTC. This gives the protein CSVEDHGATSGREQYF. The J gene is TRBJ2-7, the V gene TRBV29-1, with TRBD2 matching 8 bases. CDR1 SQVTM and CDR2 ANQGSEA come from the germline V gene. V gave up 0 bases and J gave up 6 bases; unmatched junction bases: 13. The CDR3 contains 16 residues.

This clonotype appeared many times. The CDR3 loop is CASSLDGLGFNGYTF. CDR3 DNA sequence: TGCGCCAGCAGCTTGGACGGCCTAGGATTTAATGGCTACACCTTC. The chain recombines TRBV5-1 with TRBJ1-2, with no clear D. V was shortened by 0 bases and J by 6 bases, with 15 bases between the two germline ends. The CDR3 contains 15 residues. Germline CDR1 SGHRS, CDR2 YFSETQ. Together with reference TRBV5-1 and TRBJ1-2, the CDR3 gives the full variable domain: KAGVTQTPRYLIKTRGQQVTLSCSPISGHRSVSWYQQTPGQGLQFLFEYFSETQRNKGNFPGRFSGRQFSNSRSEMNVSTLELGDSALYLCASSLDGLGFNGYTFGSGTRLTVV.

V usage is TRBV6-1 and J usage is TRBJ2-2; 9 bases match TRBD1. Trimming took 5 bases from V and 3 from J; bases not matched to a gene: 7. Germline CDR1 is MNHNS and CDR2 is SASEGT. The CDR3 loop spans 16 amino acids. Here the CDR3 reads CASSQRDRVDTGELFF. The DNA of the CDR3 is TGTGCCAGCAGTCAAAGGGACAGGGTCGACACCGGGGAGCTGTTTTTT.

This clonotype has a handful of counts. This CDR3 is CASSFGQVNNQPQHF. The CDR3 nucleotides read TGTGCCAGCAGCTTCGGACAGGTTAACAATCAGCCCCAGCATTTT. V gene TRBV7-9 combines with J gene TRBJ1-5, with TRBD1 identical over 7 bases. J was trimmed by 3 bases and V by 3 bases; bases with no gene match: 5. This CDR3 contains 15 residues. CDR1 and CDR2 from the germline V gene are SEHNR and FQNEAQ (reference sequence).

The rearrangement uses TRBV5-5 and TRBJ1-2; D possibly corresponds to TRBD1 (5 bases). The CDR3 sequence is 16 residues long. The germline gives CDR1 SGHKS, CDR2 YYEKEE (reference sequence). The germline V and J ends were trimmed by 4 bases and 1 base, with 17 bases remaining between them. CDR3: CASSHLRDPLNYGYTF. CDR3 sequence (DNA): TGTGCCAGCAGCCACCTCCGGGACCCGCTTAACTATGGCTACACCTTC.

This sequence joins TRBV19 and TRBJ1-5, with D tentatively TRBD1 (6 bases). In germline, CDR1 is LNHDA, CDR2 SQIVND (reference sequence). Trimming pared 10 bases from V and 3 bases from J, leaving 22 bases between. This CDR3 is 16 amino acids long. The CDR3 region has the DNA TGTGCCACAACGACAGGTCAGGGCCGGGCCAATCAGCCCCAGCATTTT. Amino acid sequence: CATTTGQGRANQPQHF.

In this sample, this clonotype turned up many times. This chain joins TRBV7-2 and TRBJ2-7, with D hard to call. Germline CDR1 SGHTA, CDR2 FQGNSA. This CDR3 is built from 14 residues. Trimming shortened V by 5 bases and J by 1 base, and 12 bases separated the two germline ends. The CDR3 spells CASSPRHGSYEQYF. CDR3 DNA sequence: TGTGCCAGCAGCCCCCGACACGGATCCTACGAGCAGTACTTC.

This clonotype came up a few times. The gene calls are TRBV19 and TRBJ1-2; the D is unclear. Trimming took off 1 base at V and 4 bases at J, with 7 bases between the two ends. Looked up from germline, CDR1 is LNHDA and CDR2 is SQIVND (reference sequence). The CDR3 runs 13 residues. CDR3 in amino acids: CASSIGDTYGYTF. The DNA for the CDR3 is TGTGCCAGTAGTATAGGAGACACCTATGGCTACACCTTC.

As DNA, the CDR3 is TGCAGTGCCAGTGGGGTAGCGGGAAAGAATGAGCAGTTCTTC. It translates to CSASGVAGKNEQFF. The rearrangement links TRBV20-1 to TRBJ2-1, with 8 bases identical to TRBD2. J lost 7 bases, V lost 6 bases, and 11 bases had no gene match. CDR3 size: 14 residues. Germline V gene sequence: CDR1 DFQATT, CDR2 SNEGSKA (reference sequence).

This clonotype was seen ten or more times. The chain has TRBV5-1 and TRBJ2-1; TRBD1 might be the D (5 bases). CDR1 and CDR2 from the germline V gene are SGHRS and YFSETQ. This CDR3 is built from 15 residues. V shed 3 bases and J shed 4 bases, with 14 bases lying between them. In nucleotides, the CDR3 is TGCGCCAGCAGCTCCACGGCAGGGTCTTACAATGAGCAGTTCTTC. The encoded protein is CASSSTAGSYNEQFF.

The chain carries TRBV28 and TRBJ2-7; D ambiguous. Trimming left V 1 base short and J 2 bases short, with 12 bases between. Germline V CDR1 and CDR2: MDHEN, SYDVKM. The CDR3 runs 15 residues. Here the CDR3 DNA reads TGTGCCAGCAGTTTATACGGGCTGTACCCCTACGAGCAGTACTTC. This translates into CASSLYGLYPYEQYF.

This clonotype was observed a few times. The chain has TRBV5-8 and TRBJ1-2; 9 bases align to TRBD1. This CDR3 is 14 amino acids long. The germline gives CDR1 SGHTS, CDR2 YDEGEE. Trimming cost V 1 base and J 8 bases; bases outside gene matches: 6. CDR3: CASSLRGQGAGYTF. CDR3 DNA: TGTGCCAGCAGCTTGAGGGGACAGGGTGCCGGCTACACCTTC.

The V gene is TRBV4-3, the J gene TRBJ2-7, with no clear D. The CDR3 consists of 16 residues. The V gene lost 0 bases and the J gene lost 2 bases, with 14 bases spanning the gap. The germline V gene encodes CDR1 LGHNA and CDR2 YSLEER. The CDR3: CASSQDWATATYEQYF. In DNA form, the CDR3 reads TGCGCCAGCAGCCAAGATTGGGCAACAGCAACCTACGAGCAGTACTTC.

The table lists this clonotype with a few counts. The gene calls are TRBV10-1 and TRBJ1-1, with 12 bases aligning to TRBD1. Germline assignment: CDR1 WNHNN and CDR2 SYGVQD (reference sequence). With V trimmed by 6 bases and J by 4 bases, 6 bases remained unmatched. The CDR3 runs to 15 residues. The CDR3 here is CASRGTGGEFTEAFF. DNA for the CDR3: TGCGCCAGCAGGGGGACAGGGGGCGAATTCACTGAAGCTTTCTTT.

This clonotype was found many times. CDR3 protein: CASSPGGGRGVLPYF. The CDR3 DNA reads TGTGCCAGCAGTCCGGGTGGCGGGAGAGGAGTTCTACCGTACTTC. V usage is TRBV28 and J usage is TRBJ2-5; 7 nucleotides align to TRBD2. Unmatched junction bases numbered 19, after V lost 5 bases and J lost 13 bases. CDR3 size: 15 residues. Germline CDR1 is MDHEN and CDR2 is SYDVKM. Using reference TRBV28 and TRBJ2-5 for the parts outside the CDR3, the full variable domain is DVKVTQSSRYLVKRTGEKVFLECVQDMDHENMFWYRQDPGLGLRLIYFSYDVKMKEKGDIPEGYSVSREKKERFSLILESASTNQTSMYLCASSPGGGRGVLPYFGPGTRLLVL.

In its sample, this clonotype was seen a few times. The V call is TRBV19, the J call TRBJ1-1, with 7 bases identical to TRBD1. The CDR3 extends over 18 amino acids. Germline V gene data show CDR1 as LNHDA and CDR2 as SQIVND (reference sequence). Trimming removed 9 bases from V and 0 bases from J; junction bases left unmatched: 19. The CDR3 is CARRGVKGTAAMNTEAFF. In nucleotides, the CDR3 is TGTGCCAGGAGAGGTGTCAAAGGGACAGCTGCAATGAACACTGAAGCTTTCTTT.

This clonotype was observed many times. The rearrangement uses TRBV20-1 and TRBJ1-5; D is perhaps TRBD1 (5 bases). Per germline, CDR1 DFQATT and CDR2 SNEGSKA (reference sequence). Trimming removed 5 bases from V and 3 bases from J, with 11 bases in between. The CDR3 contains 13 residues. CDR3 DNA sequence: TGCAGTGCTCTCGGGACTTACAATCAGCCCCAGCATTTT. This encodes CSALGTYNQPQHF.

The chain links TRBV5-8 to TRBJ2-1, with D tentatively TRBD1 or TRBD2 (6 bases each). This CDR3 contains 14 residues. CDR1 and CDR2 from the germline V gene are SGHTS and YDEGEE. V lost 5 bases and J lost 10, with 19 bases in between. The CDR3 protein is CASSIKGGAEEQFF. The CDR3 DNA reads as TGTGCCAGCAGTATCAAGGGGGGCGCGGAAGAGCAGTTCTTC.

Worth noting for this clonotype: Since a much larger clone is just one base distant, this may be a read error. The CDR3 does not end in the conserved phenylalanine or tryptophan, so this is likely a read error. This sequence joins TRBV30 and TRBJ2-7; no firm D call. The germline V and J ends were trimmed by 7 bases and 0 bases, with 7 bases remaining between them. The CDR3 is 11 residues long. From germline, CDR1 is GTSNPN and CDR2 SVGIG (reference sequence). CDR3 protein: CASTFSYEQYL. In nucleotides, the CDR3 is TGTGCCTCGACGTTCTCCTACGAGCAGTACTTA.

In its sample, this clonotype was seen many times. In nucleotides, the CDR3 is TGTGCCAGCAGTCCCCTCCCGGGAGACAGGGGAACTGAAGCTTTCTTT. It specifies CASSPLPGDRGTEAFF. This rearrangement joins TRBV27 to TRBJ1-1, with 8 nucleotides matching TRBD1. Germline V gene sequence: CDR1 MNHEY, CDR2 SMNVEV (reference sequence). Trimming at V came to 5 bases and at J to 5 bases, leaving 13 bases not matched to a gene. The CDR3 has 16 amino acids.

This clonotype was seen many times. As DNA, the CDR3 is TGTGCCAGCAGCTTGGGATCCCCGTCAGAGGTGGCCTACAATGAGCAGTTCTTC. Protein product: CASSLGSPSEVAYNEQFF. The chain employs TRBV5-6 and TRBJ2-1; D remains ambiguous. The CDR3 consists of 18 residues. CDR1 is SGHDT, CDR2 YYEEEE, per germline. Trimming took 0 bases from V and 2 from J, leaving 18 bases between them.

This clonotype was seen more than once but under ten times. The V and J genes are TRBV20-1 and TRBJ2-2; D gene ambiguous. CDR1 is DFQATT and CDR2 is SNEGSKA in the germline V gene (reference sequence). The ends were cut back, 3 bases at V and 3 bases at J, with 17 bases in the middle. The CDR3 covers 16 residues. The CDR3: CSARQEPSWDTGELFF. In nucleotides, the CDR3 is TGCAGTGCTAGGCAAGAGCCTTCGTGGGACACCGGGGAGCTGTTTTTT.

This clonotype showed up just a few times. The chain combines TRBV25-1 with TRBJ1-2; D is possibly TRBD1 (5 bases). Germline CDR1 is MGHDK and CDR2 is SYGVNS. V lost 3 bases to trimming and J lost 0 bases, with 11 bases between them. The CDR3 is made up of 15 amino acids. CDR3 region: CASSDPGSSNYGYTF. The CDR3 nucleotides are TGTGCCAGCAGTGACCCAGGGTCGTCTAACTATGGCTACACCTTC.

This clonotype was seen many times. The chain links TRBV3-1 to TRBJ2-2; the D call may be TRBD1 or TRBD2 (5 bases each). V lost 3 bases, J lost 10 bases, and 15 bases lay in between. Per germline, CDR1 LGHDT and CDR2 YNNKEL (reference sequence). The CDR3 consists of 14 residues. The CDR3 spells CASSQPGPAAELFF. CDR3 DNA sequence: TGTGCCAGCAGCCAGCCGGGGCCCGCGGCGGAGCTGTTTTTT.

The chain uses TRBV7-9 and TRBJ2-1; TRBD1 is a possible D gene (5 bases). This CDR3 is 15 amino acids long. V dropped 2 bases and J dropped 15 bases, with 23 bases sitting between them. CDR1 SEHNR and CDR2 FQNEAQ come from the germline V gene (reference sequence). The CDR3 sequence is CASSLRFSPTDWGFF. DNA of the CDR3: TGTGCCAGCAGCTTACGGTTTAGTCCGACAGACTGGGGGTTCTTC.

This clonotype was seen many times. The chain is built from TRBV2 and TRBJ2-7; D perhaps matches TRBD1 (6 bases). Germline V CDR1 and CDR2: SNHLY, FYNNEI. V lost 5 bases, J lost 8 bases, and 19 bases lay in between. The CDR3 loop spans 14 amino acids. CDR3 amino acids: CASSLDRGIKKQYF. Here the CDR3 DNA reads TGTGCCAGCAGTTTGGACAGAGGGATTAAGAAGCAGTACTTC.